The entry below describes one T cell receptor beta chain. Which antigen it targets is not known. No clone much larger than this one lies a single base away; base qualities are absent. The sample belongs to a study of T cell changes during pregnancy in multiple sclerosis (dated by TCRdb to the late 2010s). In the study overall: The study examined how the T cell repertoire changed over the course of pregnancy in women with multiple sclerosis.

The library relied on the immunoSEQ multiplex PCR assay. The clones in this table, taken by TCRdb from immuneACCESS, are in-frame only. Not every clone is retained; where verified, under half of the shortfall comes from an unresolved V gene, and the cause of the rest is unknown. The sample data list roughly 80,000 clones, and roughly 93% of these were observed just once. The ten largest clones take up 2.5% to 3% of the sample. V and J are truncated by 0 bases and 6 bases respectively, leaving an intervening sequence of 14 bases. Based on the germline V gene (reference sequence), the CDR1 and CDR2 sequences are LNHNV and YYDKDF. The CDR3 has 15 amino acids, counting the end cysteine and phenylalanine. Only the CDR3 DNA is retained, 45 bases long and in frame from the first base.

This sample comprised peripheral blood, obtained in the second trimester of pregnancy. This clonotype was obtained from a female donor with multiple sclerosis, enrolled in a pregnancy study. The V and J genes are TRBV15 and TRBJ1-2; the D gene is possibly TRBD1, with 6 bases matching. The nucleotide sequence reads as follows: TGTGCCACCAGCAGAGACGTAACGGCAGGGGATGGCTACACCTTC. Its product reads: CATSRDVTAGDGYTF.